The 26 T cell receptor beta chains below come from one sample, sequenced in a study of T-cell reconstitution after alpha-beta-depleted transplantation in children. Preparation of the TCRbeta library was carried out with unique molecular identifiers. TCRdb analysed the PCR reads with MiXCR anew, one entry per CDR3 protein. The data hold about 290,000 distinct CDR3 sequences, with around 9.1% observed a single time. Sequencing was performed on PBMCs, taken before TCRalphabeta/CD19-depleted stem cell transplant. Every receptor here comes from a boy younger than two with acute myeloid leukemia, due to receive a stem cell transplant.

This clonotype was detected many times. V and J are TRBV3-1 and TRBJ1-2; D is unresolved. This CDR3 is 14 amino acids long. The V gene's germline CDR1 is LGHDT and CDR2 YNNKEL (reference sequence). The V end was cut by 0 bases, the J end by 6 bases, with 11 bases between. The CDR3 coding sequence is TGTGCCAGCAGCCAAGATGAGGTTGTAGATGGCTACACCTTC. This sequence encodes CASSQDEVVDGYTF.

The sample holds many counts of this clonotype. This chain links TRBV7-8 with TRBJ2-3, with 9 bases aligning to TRBD2. Germline trimming cut 2 bases from V and 5 bases from J; bases unmatched to any gene: 8. This CDR3 contains 16 residues. CDR1 is SGHVS and CDR2 is FQNEAQ in the germline V gene. CDR3 residues: CASSLLRGGGGDTQYF. In DNA form, the CDR3 reads TGTGCCAGCAGCTTATTGCGGGGGGGGGGTGGAGATACGCAGTATTTT.

Many counts were recorded for this clonotype. The chain links TRBV5-1 to TRBJ1-3, with D maybe TRBD1 (5 bases). CDR1 and CDR2 (germline): SGHRS, YFSETQ. The length of the CDR3 is 14 residues. V was shortened by 0 bases and J by 8 bases, with 12 bases between the two germline ends. The CDR3 here is CASSLEGARHTIYF. The CDR3 nucleotides are TGCGCCAGCAGCTTGGAAGGGGCGAGACACACCATATATTTT.

This clonotype was found many times. The chain recombines TRBV5-6 with TRBJ2-7; D is possibly TRBD2 (6 bases). This CDR3 contains 14 residues. V was pared by 4 bases and J by 5 bases, with 16 bases between. CDR1 and CDR2 from the germline V gene are SGHDT and YYEEEE. The CDR3 protein is CASSGRAGLNEQYF. CDR3 nucleotide sequence: TGTGCCAGCAGCGGTCGGGCGGGACTGAACGAGCAGTACTTC. Full variable domain (rest looked up from reference TRBV5-6 and TRBJ2-7): DAGVTQSPTHLIKTRGQQVTLRCSPKSGHDTVSWYQQALGQGPQFIFQYYEEEERQRGNFPDRFSGHQFPNYSSELNVNALLLGDSALYLCASSGRAGLNEQYFGPGTRLTVT.

This clonotype was counted ten times or more. The rearrangement joins TRBV7-9 to TRBJ2-3, with no clear D. The CDR3 runs to 14 residues. Germline-derived CDR1 and CDR2 are SEHNR and FQNEAQ (reference sequence). Trimming cost V 2 bases and J 0 bases, with 6 bases left between them. The chain's CDR3 is CASSLTESTDTQYF. DNA of the CDR3: TGTGCCAGCAGCTTAACGGAAAGCACAGATACGCAGTATTTT.

This clonotype was recorded at least ten times. This chain links TRBV29-1 with TRBJ2-4; D may correspond to TRBD1 or TRBD2 (5 bases each). Germline CDR1 SQVTM, CDR2 ANQGSEA. Trimming left V 6 bases short and J 1 base short, with 13 bases between. This CDR3 comprises 14 residues. The CDR3 sequence: CSVAGTGAKNIQYF. The CDR3 nucleotides are TGCAGCGTCGCCGGGACGGGGGCCAAAAACATTCAGTACTTC. The full variable domain, in which reference TRBV29-1 and TRBJ2-4 provide the parts outside the CDR3, is SAVISQKPSRDICQRGTSLTIQCQVDSQVTMMFWYRQQPGQSLTLIATANQGSEATYESGFVIDKFPISRPNLTFSTLTVSNMSPEDSSIYLCSVAGTGAKNIQYFGAGTRLSVL.

This clonotype was seen many times. The chain carries TRBV10-3 and TRBJ2-7; 11 nucleotides agree with TRBD1. The CDR3 runs to 12 residues. Germline lookup yields CDR1 ENHRY and CDR2 SYGVKD. Unmatched junction bases numbered 1, after V lost 6 bases and J lost 6 bases. CDR3 in DNA: TGTGCCATCAGAGGGACAGGGGGCGAGCAGTACTTC. Amino acid sequence: CAIRGTGGEQYF.

This clonotype was recorded at least ten times. V is TRBV20-1 and J is TRBJ2-5; D is perhaps TRBD2 (6 bases). The germline CDR1 and CDR2 sequences are DFQATT and SNEGSKA (reference sequence). Trimming cost V 3 bases and J 5 bases, with 13 bases left between them. The CDR3 extends over 13 amino acids. The CDR3 sequence: CSARRWGLETQYF. The CDR3 DNA sequence: TGCAGTGCTAGGAGGTGGGGACTGGAGACCCAGTACTTC.

As to this clonotype: The junction departs from germline at one end; a sequencing error may be responsible. This chain links TRBV20-1 with TRBJ2-1, with TRBD2 matching over 16 bases. Per the germline V gene, CDR1 is DFQATT and CDR2 is SNEGSKA (reference sequence). This CDR3 region has 16 residues. CDR3 sequence: CCAQGTSGGVYNEQFF. The CDR3 nucleotides are TGCTGTGCTCAAGGGACTAGCGGGGGGGTTTACAATGAGCAGTTCTTC.

This clonotype has ten or more counts. The gene calls are TRBV28 and TRBJ2-1; 8 positions agree with TRBD2. CDR1 MDHEN and CDR2 SYDVKM come from the germline V gene. Trimming removed 4 bases from V and 8 bases from J; junction bases left unmatched: 13. CDR3 size: 16 residues. The CDR3 loop reads CASSSLGSGAPYEQFF. The CDR3 DNA is TGTGCCAGCAGTTCACTTGGTAGCGGGGCGCCCTATGAGCAGTTCTTC. The variable domain in full, with the rest retrieved from reference TRBV28 and TRBJ2-1, is DVKVTQSSRYLVKRTGEKVFLECVQDMDHENMFWYRQDPGLGLRLIYFSYDVKMKEKGDIPEGYSVSREKKERFSLILESASTNQTSMYLCASSSLGSGAPYEQFFGPGTRLTVL.

CDR3 sequence reads: CASRGTSGNEQFF. The CDR3 region has the DNA TGTGCCAGCAGAGGGACTAGCGGGAATGAGCAGTTCTTC. The V and J genes are TRBV11-3 and TRBJ2-1; the match to TRBD2 covers 12 bases. The CDR3 sequence is 13 residues long. V shed 6 bases, J shed 7 bases, and the junction held 1 base outside the gene matches. Germline V gives CDR1 SGHNT, CDR2 YENEEA.

This clonotype was observed at least ten times. The rearrangement links TRBV28 to TRBJ2-7, with D maybe TRBD1 (8 bases). V lost 4 bases and J lost 3, with 13 bases in between. The CDR3 spans 14 residues. Germline CDR1 reads MDHEN; CDR2 reads SYDVKM. CDR3 in amino acids: CASSSYRGGYEQYF. Here the CDR3 DNA reads TGTGCCAGCAGTTCCTACAGGGGGGGCTACGAGCAGTACTTC.

This chain joins TRBV12-3 or TRBV12-4 and TRBJ2-1, with 9 positions matching TRBD1. V was clipped by 5 bases and J by 1 base; unmatched bases: 9. The CDR3 covers 17 residues. The chain's CDR3 is CASSLRQGEGSYNEQFF. The CDR3 DNA sequence: TGTGCCAGCAGTCTCCGACAGGGGGAGGGTTCCTACAATGAGCAGTTCTTC.

In this sample, this clonotype turned up many times. The V gene is TRBV5-1, the J gene TRBJ1-2, with TRBD1 identical over 11 bases. Per germline, CDR1 SGHRS and CDR2 YFSETQ. The CDR3 has 15 residues. V lost 5 bases and J lost 4; bases outside the gene matches: 7. Written as DNA, the CDR3 is TGCGCCAGCAGTCCCCCTGGACAGGGGGCCTATGGCTACACCTTC. Its protein product is CASSPPGQGAYGYTF.

This clonotype showed up just a few times. The gene calls are TRBV20-1 and TRBJ2-5, with 7 bases fitting TRBD2. V lost 6 bases to trimming and J lost 1 base; unmatched junction nucleotides: 8. The germline V gene has CDR1 DFQATT and CDR2 SNEGSKA (reference sequence). The CDR3 is 14 residues long. CDR3 amino acids: CSATLSGLQETQYF. The DNA for the CDR3 is TGCAGTGCCACCCTTAGCGGGCTCCAAGAGACCCAGTACTTC.

This clonotype was counted between two and nine times. This rearrangement joins TRBV4-2 to TRBJ2-5; TRBD2 agrees at 7 bases. The CDR3 is 15 residues long. The germline V gene encodes CDR1 LGHNA and CDR2 YNFKEQ. The V gene end was trimmed by 0 bases and the J gene end by 5 bases; junction bases not matched to a gene: 6. CDR3 in amino acids: CASSQESGNRETQYF. As DNA, the CDR3 is TGTGCCAGCAGCCAAGAAAGCGGGAACAGGGAGACCCAGTACTTC.

This chain uses TRBV5-6 with TRBJ1-1, with TRBD1 matching over 10 bases. V lost 4 bases, J lost 13 bases, and 7 bases stayed unmatched. The germline V gene has CDR1 SGHDT and CDR2 YYEEEE. The CDR3 is made up of 12 amino acids. The CDR3 reads CASSGDRGPGFF. The CDR3 nucleotides read TGTGCCAGCAGCGGAGACAGGGGGCCAGGTTTCTTT.

This clonotype was seen repeatedly, ten times or more. The gene calls are TRBV25-1 and TRBJ2-5; D perhaps matches TRBD2 (5 bases). The V end lost 2 bases, the J end lost 3 bases, and 13 bases lay between the germline ends. The CDR3 runs 15 residues. Germline V gene lookup returns CDR1 MGHDK and CDR2 SYGVNS. Here the CDR3 reads CASSEKGEREETQYF. CDR3 bases: TGTGCCAGCAGTGAAAAAGGCGAGAGGGAAGAGACCCAGTACTTC.

A word on this clonotype: This may arise from a read error, as a much more abundant clone is one base away. This chain connects TRBV7-3 to TRBJ1-5, with 7 bases lining up with TRBD1. The CDR3 covers 15 residues. In germline, CDR1 is SGHTA, CDR2 FQGTGA. The CDR3 coding sequence is TGTGCCAGCAGCTCCGCGGGACAGAGAGATCAGCCCGAGCATTTT. This codes for CASSSAGQRDQPEHF. Supplemented by reference TRBV7-3 and TRBJ1-5, the full variable domain reads GAGVSQTPSNKVTEKGKYVELRCDPISGHTALYWYRQSLGQGPEFLIYFQGTGAADDSGLPNDRFFAVRPEGSVSTLKIQRTERGDSAVYLCASSSAGQRDQPEHFGDGTRLSIL.

This chain joins TRBV11-2 and TRBJ1-3; no definite D call. This CDR3 comprises 11 residues. V was clipped by 11 bases and J by 4 bases, with 9 bases between them. The germline V gene encodes CDR1 SGHAT and CDR2 FQNNGV. DNA of the CDR3: TGTGCCGCCGGCTTCGGAAACACCATATATTTT. Protein: CAAGFGNTIYF.

The chain employs TRBV18 and TRBJ2-1; 13 bases align to TRBD2. V shed 6 bases and J 9 bases; nucleotides not matched to a gene: 5. The CDR3 is 14 amino acids. The germline V gene has CDR1 KGHSH and CDR2 LQKENI. The CDR3 DNA is TGTGCCAGCTCTGGACTAGCGGGAGTGAGTGAGCAGTTCTTC. This gives the protein CASSGLAGVSEQFF. Full variable domain (missing parts from reference TRBV18 and TRBJ2-1): NAGVMQNPRHLVRRRGQEARLRCSPMKGHSHVYWYRQLPEEGLKFMVYLQKENIIDESGMPKERFSAEFPKEGPSILRIQQVVRGDSAAYFCASSGLAGVSEQFFGPGTRLTVL.

This clonotype has ten or more counts. The V and J genes are TRBV10-3 and TRBJ2-5; D gene ambiguous. Trimming cost V 7 bases and J 2 bases, with 5 bases left between them. Looked up from germline, CDR1 is ENHRY and CDR2 is SYGVKD. The CDR3 is made up of 11 amino acids. The CDR3 loop reads CAIKVQETQYF. In nucleotides, the CDR3 is TGTGCCATCAAAGTTCAAGAGACCCAGTACTTC.

This clonotype was recorded at least ten times. This rearrangement joins TRBV7-3 to TRBJ2-7, with D perhaps TRBD2 (6 bases). The CDR3 extends over 13 amino acids. The germline CDR1 and CDR2 sequences are SGHTA and FQGTGA. V lost 3 bases and J 6 bases, leaving 12 bases between the germline ends. The chain's CDR3 is CASSFRRGGEQYF. The DNA of the CDR3 is TGTGCCAGCAGCTTTCGAAGGGGAGGCGAGCAGTACTTC.

This clonotype has ten or more counts. This chain links TRBV10-3 with TRBJ2-1, with 8 bases fitting TRBD1. Germline lookup yields CDR1 ENHRY and CDR2 SYGVKD. V gave up 6 bases and J gave up 6 bases; unmatched junction bases: 7. This CDR3 is built from 14 residues. CDR3 residues: CAIRQNRGFNEQFF. The CDR3 bases are TGTGCCATCAGGCAAAACAGGGGGTTCAATGAGCAGTTCTTC.

This clonotype was detected ten times or more. The gene calls are TRBV12-3 or TRBV12-4 and TRBJ2-5, with TRBD2 identical over 7 bases. The V segment lost 4 bases and the J segment 4 bases; nucleotides outside the gene matches: 6. The CDR3 contains 14 residues. CDR3 bases: TGTGCCAGCAGTTCGTCGGGGGGACGAGAGACCCAGTACTTC. This gives the protein CASSSSGGRETQYF.

The chain is built from TRBV2 and TRBJ2-6; the D gene is possibly TRBD1 (5 bases). CDR1 and CDR2 (germline): SNHLY, FYNNEI. The ends were cut back, 2 bases at V and 4 bases at J, with 12 bases in the middle. The CDR3 is made up of 16 amino acids. This chain's CDR3 is CASSEYRGPGANVLTF. CDR3 nucleotides: TGTGCCAGCAGTGAATATAGGGGCCCCGGGGCCAACGTCCTGACTTTC.